The clone carrying this TCR beta chain was observed a few times. Its matching antigen is unknown. V was pared by 5 bases and J by 0 bases, with 15 bases between. The CDR3 totals 16 residues. Germline V lookup: CDR1 SEHNR, CDR2 FQNEAQ (reference sequence). The sample originates from a study of cytomegalovirus exposure and HLA in healthy donors. In the PCR, 60 Vbeta and 13 Jbeta primers were used. Sequencing was performed with immunoSEQ multiplex PCR; in TCRdb, only in-frame clones are kept and a portion is missing. The sample consists of some 90,000 clones, roughly 70% of them appearing once. General observations from the study: Among TCR beta chains, those listed as cytomegalovirus-associated numbered over 150. In a later analysis, specific HLA alleles were associated with under 20,000 TCR beta sequences at a 0.05 false discovery rate. Prior analysis indicated that the majority of TCR beta V segments exhibited productivity approximately 87% or approximately 30% of the time.

Material: PBMCs. The gene calls are TRBV7-9 and TRBJ2-3; no clear D. The TCR comes from a man in his forties in good health and CMV-seronegative. CDR3 bases: TGTGCCAGCAGCCCTCCGACGGGTCGTAGCACAGATACGCAGTATTTT. Translation: CASSPPTGRSTDTQYF. The whole variable domain, remainder taken from reference TRBV7-9 and TRBJ2-3, is DTGVSQNPRHKITKRGQNVTFRCDPISEHNRLYWYRQTLGQGPEFLTYFQNEAQLEKSRLLSDRFSAERPKGSFSTLEIQRTEQGDSAMYLCASSPPTGRSTDTQYFGPGTRLTVL.